One sample yielded the 2 T cell receptor beta chains listed below, sequenced in a study of OX40 agonist ivuxolimab in advanced cancers. The protocol was immunoSEQ multiplex PCR, while the TCRdb copy is restricted to in-frame clones and leaves out a portion. The sample contains tens of thousands of clones, around 83% of which appear only once. The sample consisted of CD4+ or CD8+ T cells sorted from blood, taken in a trial of the OX40 agonist ivuxolimab. Every receptor here comes from an adult with an advanced solid tumor such as melanoma, head and neck, liver or kidney cancer.

This sequence joins TRBV19 and TRBJ1-2; 7 bases agree with TRBD1. The CDR3 runs 16 residues. Trimming took 5 bases from V and 5 from J; bases not matched to a gene: 14. Germline loops: CDR1 LNHDA, CDR2 SQIVND (reference sequence). CDR3 residues: CASSPALDRSHYGYTF. CDR3 in DNA: TGTGCCAGTAGTCCCGCCCTGGACAGGTCCCATTATGGCTACACCTTC. Based on the CDR3 plus reference TRBV19 and TRBJ1-2, the full variable domain is DGGITQSPKYLFRKEGQNVTLSCEQNLNHDAMYWYRQDPGQGLRLIYYSQIVNDFQKGDIAEGYSVSREKKESFPLTVTSAQKNPTAFYLCASSPALDRSHYGYTFGSGTRLTVV.

The rearrangement joins TRBV6-1 to TRBJ2-7; D could derive from TRBD1 or TRBD2 (6 bases each). Trimming pared 6 bases from V and 4 bases from J, leaving 16 bases between. CDR1 is MNHNS and CDR2 is SASEGT in the germline V gene. The length of the CDR3 is 14 residues. CDR3 amino acids: CASRRDSRGYEQYF. The CDR3 DNA follows: TGTGCCAGCAGACGGGACTCGAGGGGGTACGAGCAGTACTTC.